The 11 T cell receptor beta chains presented below share a single source sample, sequenced in a study of CD8+ T cells in alopecia areata. Extracted RNA was reverse transcribed into cDNA, the sequencing template. Clones were read by immunoSEQ multiplex PCR, and TCRdb kept only the in-frame ones, dropping some. The sample lists about 200,000 clones; roughly three fifths were seen once. Treatment here: oral pan-JAK inhibitor, 5-10 mg twice daily. Sequencing used CD4+ T cells sorted from blood, obtained at week 4, from a patient treated with tofacitinib. Receptor source: a human donor with alopecia areata.

The chain has TRBV30 and TRBJ2-1; D is uncertain. This CDR3 contains 14 residues. The germline V and J ends were trimmed by 3 bases and 0 bases, with 9 bases remaining between them. Germline CDR1 and CDR2: GTSNPN and SVGIG (reference sequence). CDR3: CAWRLDSSYNEQFF. CDR3 DNA: TGTGCCTGGAGACTTGACTCCTCCTACAATGAGCAGTTCTTC.

With regard to this clone: Distinct nucleotide sequences in the sample also encode this CDR3. The CDR3 is CASSRGGTDTQYF. CDR3 DNA sequence: TGTGCCAGCAGTCGGGGGGGCACAGATACGCAGTATTTT. The rearrangement links TRBV6-5 to TRBJ2-3, with 7 bases matching TRBD2. The germline CDR1 and CDR2 sequences are MNHEY and SVGAGI. The trim removed 5 bases at V and 1 base at J, leaving 0 bases unmatched. The CDR3 sequence is 13 residues long.

The sample holds a few counts of this clone. This sequence joins TRBV19 and TRBJ1-2; D remains ambiguous. The CDR3 totals 15 residues. V was pared by 5 bases and J by 4 bases, with 17 bases between. Germline CDR1 LNHDA, CDR2 SQIVND (reference sequence). As DNA, the CDR3 is TGTGCCAGTAGTCACGGGGTAGGAGGAGTCTATGGCTACACCTTC. Translating it yields CASSHGVGGVYGYTF.

The chain has TRBV10-3 and TRBJ2-7; 11 positions match TRBD1. The CDR3 covers 18 residues. Per germline, CDR1 ENHRY and CDR2 SYGVKD. The J segment lost 0 bases and the V segment lost 3 bases, leaving 10 bases of the junction unmatched. The CDR3 nucleotides read TGTGCCATCAGTGAATCGGACAGGGGGCCCTCCTACTCCTACGAGCAGTACTTC. Its translation: CAISESDRGPSYSYEQYF.

This clone was counted at least ten times. The genes are TRBV6-5 and TRBJ1-3, with D perhaps TRBD1 (5 bases). The CDR3 runs 15 residues. The V gene lost 6 bases and the J gene lost 0 bases, with 12 bases spanning the gap. Germline CDR1 reads MNHEY; CDR2 reads SVGAGI. The CDR3 spells CASSNRDRSGNTIYF. CDR3 sequence (DNA): TGTGCCAGCAGCAACCGGGACCGCTCTGGAAACACCATATATTTT.

The rearrangement uses TRBV30 and TRBJ2-5; perhaps TRBD2 as D (5 bases). The length of the CDR3 is 13 residues. The V end was cut by 6 bases, the J end by 0 bases, with 11 bases between. Germline V CDR1 and CDR2: GTSNPN, SVGIG (reference sequence). The CDR3 here is CACRPGYQETQYF. The CDR3 coding sequence is TGTGCCTGTAGGCCGGGGTACCAAGAGACCCAGTACTTC.

The V call is TRBV27, the J call TRBJ1-5; D remains unclear. CDR1 is MNHEY, CDR2 SMNVEV, per germline (reference sequence). Trimming pared 2 bases from V and 4 bases from J, leaving 9 bases between. The CDR3 has 14 amino acids. CDR3: CASSLRRSNQPQHF. CDR3 bases: TGTGCCAGCAGTTTACGAAGGAGTAATCAGCCCCAGCATTTT.

The chain couples TRBV11-1 to TRBJ1-1; TRBD1 matches 7 bases. The V gene's germline CDR1 is SGHAT and CDR2 FQDESV (reference sequence). Trimming took 5 bases from V and 0 from J; bases not matched to a gene: 6. The CDR3 length is 15 residues. CDR3 region: CASSLSQGMNTEAFF. The CDR3 nucleotides are TGTGCCAGCAGCCTCTCACAGGGGATGAACACTGAAGCTTTCTTT. The complete variable domain, with remaining parts taken from reference TRBV11-1 and TRBJ1-1, reads EAEVAQSPRYKITEKSQAVAFWCDPISGHATLYWYRQILGQGPELLVQFQDESVVDDSQLPKDRFSAERLKGVDSTLKIQPAELGDSAMYLCASSLSQGMNTEAFFGQGTRLTVV.

The V call is TRBV5-6, the J call TRBJ2-5; TRBD1 matches at 8 bases. With V trimmed by 4 bases and J by 3 bases, 17 bases remained unmatched. There are 18 residues in the CDR3. The germline V gene encodes CDR1 SGHDT and CDR2 YYEEEE. Written as DNA, the CDR3 is TGTGCCAGCAGCCCGGATCTAGGGGGACAGGACACGGAAGAGACCCAGTACTTC. The encoded protein is CASSPDLGGQDTEETQYF.

The V gene is TRBV15, the J gene TRBJ2-3; 11 positions match TRBD2. Unmatched junction bases numbered 8, after V lost 1 base and J lost 2 bases. Looked up from germline, CDR1 is LNHNV and CDR2 is YYDKDF (reference sequence). The CDR3 is 18 amino acids. The CDR3 sequence is CATSRVWLAGGDTDTQYF. In nucleotides, the CDR3 is TGTGCCACCAGCAGAGTGTGGCTAGCGGGGGGAGACACAGATACGCAGTATTTT. The whole variable domain, filled in from reference TRBV15 and TRBJ2-3, reads DAMVIQNPRYQVTQFGKPVTLSCSQTLNHNVMYWYQQKSSQAPKLLFHYYDKDFNNEADTPDNFQSRRPNTSFCFLDIRSPGLGDTAMYLCATSRVWLAGGDTDTQYFGPGTRLTVL.

This clone has a handful of counts. The chain is built from TRBV30 and TRBJ1-5; TRBD1 agrees at 9 bases. V shed 4 bases, J shed 5 bases, and the junction held 3 bases outside the gene matches. This CDR3 is 13 amino acids long. The germline V gene has CDR1 GTSNPN and CDR2 SVGIG (reference sequence). The DNA of the CDR3 is TGTGCCTGGAAGGGACAGGGCCATCAGCCCCAGCATTTT. It codes for CAWKGQGHQPQHF.